This TCR beta chain was documented in a study of patients and donors after allogeneic stem cell transplantation. This clonotype was counted between two and nine times. After removal of 1 base from V and 7 bases from J, the junction contained 10 bases not matched to a gene. The CDR3 contains 14 residues. Germline CDR1 and CDR2: SQVTM and ANQGSEA. TCRdb independently ran MiXCR on the RT-PCR reads; one entry per CDR3 protein. This sample has some 880,000 distinct CDR3 sequences, with around 17% found just once. This rearrangement joins TRBV29-1 to TRBJ2-7; 7 bases line up with TRBD1. The origin of this receptor is a human donor who was either an allogeneic HSCT recipient or a stem cell or donor lymphocyte infusion donor (not recorded which). It is not recorded whose cells these are; they may come from a transplant donor. Sequencing was carried out using blood, either unsorted or a sorted T cell fraction (not recorded which). The CDR3 region has the DNA TGCAGCGTTGAAGTGATGGCAGGGGGAAGGGAGCAGTACTTC. Its translation: CSVEVMAGGREQYF.